The 4 T cell receptor beta chains presented below share a single source sample, sequenced in a study of preoperative IRX-2 immunotherapy in early breast cancer. Treatment denoted: preoperative locoregional IRX-2 cytokine immunotherapy. Repertoires were generated with immunoSEQ multiplex PCR, while TCRdb's copy carries only in-frame clones and drops some. The data show around 30,000 clones, around 75% seen once. This specimen consisted of lymph node tissue, obtained before IRX-2 immunotherapy. The origin of the receptors is a human donor with breast cancer.

J is TRBJ1-6 and V is TRBV6-8; no clear D gene. The CDR3 is made up of 16 amino acids. The V gene's germline CDR1 is MNHGY and CDR2 SAAAGT. The CDR3 region is CAPIVSQLIRSSPLHF. The CDR3 nucleotides read TGTGCGCCTATAGTCTCACAGTTAATACGAAGTTCACCCCTCCACTTT.

The chain combines TRBV7-6 with TRBJ1-6; D gene ambiguous. Germline V gene sequence: CDR1 SGHVS, CDR2 FNYEAQ. V lost 3 bases, J lost 1 base, and 4 bases lay in between. CDR3 length equals 14 residues. DNA of the CDR3: TGTGCCAGCAGCTTGGAGTCCTATAATTCACCCCTCCACTTT. The encoded protein is CASSLESYNSPLHF.

The chain uses TRBV7-4 and TRBJ1-1; no clear D gene. This CDR3 has 13 residues. With 1 base removed from V and 6 bases from J, the gap between germline ends came to 9 bases. Germline CDR1 and CDR2: SGHVT and SQSDAQ. CDR3 bases: TGTGCCAGCAGCTTAGAGAGATGGGCTGAAGCTTTCTTT. Translation gives CASSLERWAEAFF.

The chain is built from TRBV19 and TRBJ2-5; the match to TRBD2 covers 10 bases. Looked up from germline, CDR1 is LNHDA and CDR2 is SQIVND (reference sequence). The CDR3 extends over 15 amino acids. V shed 7 bases and J 5 bases; nucleotides not matched to a gene: 10. CDR3 amino acids: CASTRTSGAGETQYF. The CDR3 DNA follows: TGTGCCAGTACCCGAACTAGCGGGGCTGGGGAGACCCAGTACTTC.